Presented here are 32 T cell receptor beta chains from one specimen sequenced in a study of beta chain features in type 1 diabetes. The study's findings and limits: The study found moderately but significantly shorter TCRB CDR3s in all four CD4+ subsets of Type 1 diabetes patients.

These receptors' antigens are unknown. As every portion of the isolated RNA was reverse transcribed, the sequencing read expressed TCRB transcripts. Method: immunoSEQ multiplex PCR; TCRdb's copy keeps in-frame clones and lacks some. The sample lists over 650,000 clones, over 13% seen once, with just under 0.04% in the top ten. The specimen was naive CD4+ T cells from blood. The receptors here all came from a man aged 18 to 30 with type 1 diabetes.

CDR3 DNA sequence: TGCGCCAGCAGCTTGGGTAGCGGGGCCCTACAAGAGACCCAGTACTTC. It codes for CASSLGSGALQETQYF. V usage is TRBV5-1 and J usage is TRBJ2-5; 8 positions agree with TRBD2. Germline V CDR1 and CDR2: SGHRS, YFSETQ. V shed 0 bases, J shed 2 bases, and the junction held 6 bases outside the gene matches. This CDR3 is 16 amino acids long.

CDR3 bases: TGTGCCTGGTCCAGGATAGCGGGGGGCCTTAGACAAGAGACCCAGTACTTC. Translating gives CAWSRIAGGLRQETQYF. V gene TRBV30 combines with J gene TRBJ2-5; 10 nucleotides match TRBD2. Per germline, CDR1 GTSNPN and CDR2 SVGIG (reference sequence). This CDR3 is built from 17 residues. Trimming took 5 bases from V and 2 from J; bases not matched to a gene: 14.

V usage is TRBV5-1 and J usage is TRBJ2-7; 8 bases are a match to TRBD2. The germline V gene encodes CDR1 SGHRS and CDR2 YFSETQ. This CDR3 spans 17 amino acids. Trimming cost V 2 bases and J 6 bases; bases outside gene matches: 16. DNA of the CDR3: TGCGCCAGCAGCTTCTTTGTCGGGGGGGCCGAGCGTTCCGAGCAGTACTTC. It yields the protein CASSFFVGGAERSEQYF.

This clone was seen a handful of times. The chain joins TRBV7-2 to TRBJ1-6; 7 bases are shared with TRBD1. CDR3 size: 15 residues. CDR1 is SGHTA and CDR2 is FQGNSA in the germline V gene. The trim removed 3 bases at V and 6 bases at J, leaving 5 bases unmatched. DNA for the CDR3: TGTGCCAGCAGCTTGGAGGGGGCGCCTAATTCACCCCTCCACTTT. The encoded protein is CASSLEGAPNSPLHF.

The V and J genes are TRBV4-2 and TRBJ1-4; 7 bases fit TRBD1. Germline V lookup: CDR1 LGHNA, CDR2 YNFKEQ. Losses at the gene ends were 0 bases for V and 6 bases for J; bases not matched to a gene: 10. This CDR3 has 17 amino acids. The CDR3 reads CASSQDYGTVPYEKLFF. CDR3 DNA sequence: TGTGCCAGCAGCCAAGATTACGGGACAGTTCCGTATGAAAAACTGTTTTTT.

Note on this clone: This CDR3 is also generated by other DNA sequences in the sample. This rearrangement joins TRBV5-1 to TRBJ1-2, with a weak D call TRBD1 (6 bases). The CDR3 is 13 amino acids. The germline V and J ends were trimmed by 3 bases and 4 bases, with 10 bases remaining between them. CDR1 and CDR2 (germline): SGHRS, YFSETQ. CDR3 sequence: CASSSGQSYGYTF. DNA of the CDR3: TGCGCCAGCAGCTCTGGACAGAGCTATGGCTACACCTTC.

In its sample, this clone was seen a few times. This chain uses TRBV2 with TRBJ1-5, with 8 bases that match TRBD1. The CDR3 sequence is 14 residues long. Trimming at V came to 6 bases and at J to 9 bases, leaving 10 bases not matched to a gene. CDR1 is SNHLY and CDR2 is FYNNEI in the germline V gene. CDR3 in DNA: TGTGCCAGCAGCTTCGACAGGGGCCTTAGGCCCCAGCATTTT. Its protein product is CASSFDRGLRPQHF.

The rearrangement uses TRBV7-2 and TRBJ2-1; D might be TRBD2 (5 bases). V was trimmed by 1 base and J by 9 bases, leaving 7 bases between them. The CDR3 contains 12 residues. The germline V gene has CDR1 SGHTA and CDR2 FQGNSA. In DNA form, the CDR3 reads TGTGCCAGCAGCTTAGGGGAGCGTGAGCAGTTCTTC. Encoded protein: CASSLGEREQFF.

The chain carries TRBV13 and TRBJ2-4; TRBD2 might be the D (6 bases). Germline V gene sequence: CDR1 PRHDT, CDR2 FYEKMQ (reference sequence). The V and J ends lost 5 bases and 0 bases respectively, with 17 bases between them. This CDR3 has 17 residues. CDR3 loop: CASSQMGTALAKNIQYF. CDR3 coding DNA: TGTGCCAGCAGCCAGATGGGGACTGCCTTAGCCAAAAACATTCAGTACTTC.

The chain couples TRBV2 to TRBJ2-2; D unclear. The CDR3 has 13 amino acids. Germline V gene lookup returns CDR1 SNHLY and CDR2 FYNNEI. Trimming shortened V by 0 bases and J by 8 bases, and 7 bases separated the two germline ends. CDR3 residues: CASSEAPRGELFF. The CDR3 DNA is TGTGCCAGCAGTGAAGCGCCTCGGGGGGAGCTGTTTTTT.

This sequence joins TRBV30 and TRBJ1-2, with a tentative D call TRBD1 (6 bases). Germline CDR1 and CDR2: GTSNPN and SVGIG (reference sequence). CDR3 length equals 11 residues. V gave up 6 bases and J gave up 5 bases, with 10 bases separating them. This CDR3 reads CACNREYGYTF. The CDR3 DNA reads as TGTGCCTGCAACAGGGAGTATGGCTACACCTTC.

The gene calls are TRBV10-3 and TRBJ1-5; the match to TRBD1 covers 8 bases. V dropped 2 bases and J dropped 10; count of bases not matched to a gene: 4. The CDR3 is 13 amino acids. Per germline, CDR1 ENHRY and CDR2 SYGVKD. This CDR3 reads CAISEGQGVPQHF. In DNA form, the CDR3 reads TGTGCCATCAGTGAGGGACAGGGAGTACCCCAGCATTTT.

In its sample, this clone was seen a few times. Other DNA sequences in this sample translate to the same CDR3. J is TRBJ2-6 and V is TRBV5-6; D remains unclear. The CDR3 extends over 12 amino acids. The germline V gene encodes CDR1 SGHDT and CDR2 YYEEEE. Trimming pared 7 bases from V and 3 bases from J, leaving 5 bases between. CDR3 residues: CASRSGANVLTF. CDR3 DNA: TGTGCCAGCCGAAGTGGGGCCAACGTCCTGACTTTC.

The V and J genes are TRBV6-1 and TRBJ2-3; D remains unclear. Germline V gene lookup returns CDR1 MNHNS and CDR2 SASEGT. This CDR3 is built from 12 residues. Trimming took 8 bases from V and 5 from J, leaving 11 bases between them. CDR3 nucleotides: TGTGCCAGCGTTGGACCGGGAGATACGCAGTATTTT. Translation: CASVGPGDTQYF.

This clone occurred a few times. V is TRBV7-2 and J is TRBJ1-4; TRBD1 matches 9 bases. V lost 2 bases to trimming and J lost 5 bases; unmatched junction nucleotides: 3. The CDR3 extends over 15 amino acids. Germline-derived CDR1 and CDR2 are SGHTA and FQGNSA. The CDR3 is CASSLIGQGNEKLFF. Here the CDR3 DNA reads TGTGCCAGCAGCTTAATAGGACAGGGGAATGAAAAACTGTTTTTT.

This clone was picked up a small number of times. The sample holds other DNA sequences that translate to the same CDR3. The V and J genes are TRBV5-4 and TRBJ2-7; 8 nucleotides agree with TRBD2. The CDR3 has 14 residues. CDR1 and CDR2 from the germline V gene are SGHNT and YYREEE (reference sequence). V trimming: 3 bases; J trimming: 0 bases; junction bases outside the gene matches: 2. The CDR3 spells CASSSSGSSYEQYF. The CDR3 bases are TGTGCCAGCAGCTCGAGCGGGAGCTCCTACGAGCAGTACTTC.

This clone showed up just a few times. The chain employs TRBV12-5 and TRBJ2-1; D tentatively fits TRBD1 or TRBD2 (6 bases each). The CDR3 is 15 residues long. Germline V lookup: CDR1 LGHNT, CDR2 FRNRAP. Trimming left V 10 bases short and J 0 bases short, with 16 bases between. For the CDR3, the DNA is TGTGCTACTTGGGGGCGGGGTAACTCCTACAATGAGCAGTTCTTC. Residues: CATWGRGNSYNEQFF. Full variable domain (missing parts from reference TRBV12-5 and TRBJ2-1): DARVTQTPRHKVTEMGQEVTMRCQPILGHNTVFWYRQTMMQGLELLAYFRNRAPLDDSGMPKDRFSAEMPDATLATLKIQPSEPRDSAVYFCATWGRGNSYNEQFFGPGTRLTVL.

The chain recombines TRBV5-1 with TRBJ1-1; D gene unclear. There are 14 residues in the CDR3. The V end was cut by 1 base, the J end by 7 bases, with 14 bases between. The germline V gene has CDR1 SGHRS and CDR2 YFSETQ. The CDR3 nucleotides read TGCGCCAGCAGCTTGACGATGATTTGGGATGAAGCTTTCTTT. Its translation: CASSLTMIWDEAFF. The entire variable domain, with the rest obtained from reference TRBV5-1 and TRBJ1-1, is as follows: KAGVTQTPRYLIKTRGQQVTLSCSPISGHRSVSWYQQTPGQGLQFLFEYFSETQRNKGNFPGRFSGRQFSNSRSEMNVSTLELGDSALYLCASSLTMIWDEAFFGQGTRLTVV.

A few counts support this clone. This chain links TRBV13 with TRBJ1-6; unclear D gene. Trimming left V 2 bases short and J 6 bases short, with 8 bases between. Germline CDR1 PRHDT, CDR2 FYEKMQ (reference sequence). This CDR3 region has 14 residues. CDR3 DNA sequence: TGTGCCAGCAGCTTATATCGTGCTAATTCACCCCTCCACTTT. As protein: CASSLYRANSPLHF.

The rearrangement links TRBV7-9 to TRBJ2-3; TRBD2 matches at 13 bases. V lost 7 bases, J lost 4 bases, and 8 bases stayed unmatched. The germline CDR1 and CDR2 sequences are SEHNR and FQNEAQ (reference sequence). The CDR3 consists of 16 residues. The CDR3 protein is CASTLGLAGAADTQYF. The CDR3 DNA sequence: TGTGCCAGCACCCTAGGACTAGCGGGGGCCGCAGATACGCAGTATTTT.

This clone turned up a few times. V usage is TRBV9 and J usage is TRBJ2-1; D is unclear. V lost 0 bases and J 6 bases, leaving 10 bases between the germline ends. Germline V lookup: CDR1 SGDLS, CDR2 YYNGEE. This CDR3 is built from 14 residues. The chain's CDR3 is CASSVGTGSNEQFF. The CDR3 DNA sequence: TGTGCCAGCAGCGTAGGTACCGGGTCCAATGAGCAGTTCTTC. Full variable domain (missing parts from reference TRBV9 and TRBJ2-1): DSGVTQTPKHLITATGQRVTLRCSPRSGDLSVYWYQQSLDQGLQFLIQYYNGEERAKGNILERFSAQQFPDLHSELNLSSLELGDSALYFCASSVGTGSNEQFFGPGTRLTVL.

A single count supports this clone. V and J are TRBV30 and TRBJ2-5; maybe TRBD2 (6 bases). Germline lookup yields CDR1 GTSNPN and CDR2 SVGIG (reference sequence). The CDR3 sequence is 14 residues long. The ends were cut back, 2 bases at V and 2 bases at J, with 12 bases in the middle. As DNA, the CDR3 is TGTGCCTGGAGTACGGAGGGGCAGCAAGAGACCCAGTACTTC. Its translation: CAWSTEGQQETQYF.

This clone was counted between two and nine times. The rearrangement links TRBV2 to TRBJ2-4; D might be TRBD1 (5 bases). Germline V gene sequence: CDR1 SNHLY, CDR2 FYNNEI. This CDR3 is 17 amino acids long. The ends were cut back, 0 bases at V and 0 bases at J, with 12 bases in the middle. The CDR3: CASSEARQTLAKNIQYF. In DNA, the CDR3 is TGTGCCAGCAGTGAAGCCCGACAGACCCTAGCCAAAAACATTCAGTACTTC.

The chain joins TRBV25-1 to TRBJ2-5; 7 positions match TRBD1. Trimming took 6 bases from V and 9 from J; bases not matched to a gene: 10. The germline V gene encodes CDR1 MGHDK and CDR2 SYGVNS. This CDR3 comprises 13 residues. CDR3 nucleotides: TGTGCCAGCAGCTCACAGGGGCTCGGGTCCCAGTACTTC. It translates to CASSSQGLGSQYF.

A few counts support this clone. The chain combines TRBV5-1 with TRBJ2-1, with TRBD2 identical over 12 bases. CDR3 length: 17 residues. The J segment lost 7 bases and the V segment lost 2 bases, leaving 10 bases of the junction unmatched. Looked up from germline, CDR1 is SGHRS and CDR2 is YFSETQ. Written as DNA, the CDR3 is TGCGCCAGCAGCTTATTTTCCGGGACTAGCGGGCAAAATGAGCAGTTCTTC. Translating gives CASSLFSGTSGQNEQFF.

This rearrangement joins TRBV5-4 to TRBJ2-5; D may be TRBD2 (6 bases). The CDR3 has 14 residues. Germline V gives CDR1 SGHNT, CDR2 YYREEE (reference sequence). V was shortened by 1 base and J by 2 bases, with 9 bases between the two germline ends. For the CDR3, the DNA is TGTGCCAGCAGCTTGAAAGGGACTCAAGAGACCCAGTACTTC. It is translated as CASSLKGTQETQYF.

This clone has only a few counts. This chain uses TRBV4-2 with TRBJ1-2; no definite D call. Germline V CDR1 and CDR2: LGHNA, YNFKEQ. Trimming removed 5 bases at V and 0 bases at J, with 16 bases between. The length of the CDR3 is 16 residues. The CDR3 loop reads CASSISQSSSNYGYTF. CDR3 nucleotide sequence: TGTGCCAGCAGCATCTCCCAGTCGAGTTCTAACTATGGCTACACCTTC.

The V and J genes are TRBV30 and TRBJ2-6; a weak D match, TRBD2 (5 bases). CDR3 length: 14 amino acids. V lost 2 bases and J lost 4, with 9 bases in between. Germline V lookup: CDR1 GTSNPN, CDR2 SVGIG (reference sequence). CDR3 protein: CAWSLRAGANVLTF. The CDR3 DNA is TGTGCCTGGAGTTTGCGGGCGGGGGCCAACGTCCTGACTTTC.

This chain joins TRBV11-2 and TRBJ2-1; no firm D call. The CDR3 has 14 residues. Trimming shortened V by 2 bases and J by 8 bases, and 13 bases separated the two germline ends. CDR1 SGHAT and CDR2 FQNNGV come from the germline V gene. The CDR3 loop is CASSLTYPADEQFF. CDR3 DNA: TGTGCCAGCAGCTTAACTTATCCGGCGGATGAGCAGTTCTTC.

This chain connects TRBV4-2 to TRBJ2-2, with a weak D call TRBD2 (7 bases). The V gene lost 4 bases and the J gene lost 5 bases, with 17 bases spanning the gap. Germline V CDR1 and CDR2: LGHNA, YNFKEQ. The CDR3 has 16 amino acids. CDR3 DNA: TGTGCCAGCAGCCGTGTAGGGGGGGCCGAAACCGGGGAGCTGTTTTTT. It yields the protein CASSRVGGAETGELFF.

V gene TRBV2 combines with J gene TRBJ2-1; D is unclear. The CDR3 is made up of 11 amino acids. V was clipped by 4 bases and J by 10 bases, with 8 bases between them. Germline V gene lookup returns CDR1 SNHLY and CDR2 FYNNEI. Here the CDR3 DNA reads TGTGCCAGCAGTGTACTGTGGGAGCAGTTCTTC. This translates into CASSVLWEQFF.

This clone was observed a handful of times. The rearrangement links TRBV11-3 to TRBJ2-7; D perhaps matches TRBD1 (6 bases). The CDR3 covers 14 residues. In germline, CDR1 is SGHNT, CDR2 YENEEA. Trimming removed 5 bases from V and 4 bases from J, with 15 bases in between. The CDR3 reads CASSPRDRSYEQYF. Here the CDR3 DNA reads TGTGCCAGCAGCCCACGTGACAGGTCTTACGAGCAGTACTTC.